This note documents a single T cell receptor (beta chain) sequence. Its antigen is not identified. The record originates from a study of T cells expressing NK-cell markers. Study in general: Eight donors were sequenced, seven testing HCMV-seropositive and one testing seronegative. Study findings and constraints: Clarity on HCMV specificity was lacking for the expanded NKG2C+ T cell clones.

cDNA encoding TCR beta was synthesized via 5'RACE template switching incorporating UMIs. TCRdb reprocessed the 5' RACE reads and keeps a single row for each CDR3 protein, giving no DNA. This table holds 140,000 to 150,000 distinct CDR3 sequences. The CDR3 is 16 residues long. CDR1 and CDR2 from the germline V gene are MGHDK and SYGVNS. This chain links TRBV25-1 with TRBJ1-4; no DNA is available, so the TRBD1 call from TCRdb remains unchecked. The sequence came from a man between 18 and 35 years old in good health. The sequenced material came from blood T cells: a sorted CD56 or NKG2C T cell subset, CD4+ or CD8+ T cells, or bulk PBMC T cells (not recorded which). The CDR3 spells CASRSVEAGEREKLFF.